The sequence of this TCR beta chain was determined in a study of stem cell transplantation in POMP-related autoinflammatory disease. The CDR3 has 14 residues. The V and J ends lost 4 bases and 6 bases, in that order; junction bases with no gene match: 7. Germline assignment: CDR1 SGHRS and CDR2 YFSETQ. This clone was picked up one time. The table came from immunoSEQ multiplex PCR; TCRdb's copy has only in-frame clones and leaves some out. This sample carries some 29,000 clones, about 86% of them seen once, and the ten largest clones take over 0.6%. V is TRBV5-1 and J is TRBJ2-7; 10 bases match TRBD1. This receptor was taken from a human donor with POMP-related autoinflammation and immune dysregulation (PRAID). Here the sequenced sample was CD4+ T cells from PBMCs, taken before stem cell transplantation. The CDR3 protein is CASSLEDRGPEQYF. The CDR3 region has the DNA TGCGCCAGCAGCCTCGAAGACAGGGGGCCCGAGCAGTACTTC.